This T cell receptor (beta chain) was documented in a study of CD8 T cells in ankylosing spondylitis. Study outcomes and limitations: What appeared characteristic of ankylosing spondylitis blood was a TCR beta motif of seven to nine highly homologous variants. Reportedly, matched ankylosing spondylitis synovial fluid was significantly enriched for disease-linked clones.

CDR1 and CDR2 from the germline V gene are SGHTA and FQGTGA. V was trimmed by 2 bases and J by 6 bases, leaving 14 bases between them. CDR3 length: 15 residues. In TCRdb, the 5' RACE reads were re-called with MiXCR into one record per CDR3 protein. This sample has about 69,000 distinct CDR3 sequences, with approximately 5% found just once. Judged by abundance, this clonotype is medium-sized. Antigen unknown. The gene calls are TRBV7-3 and TRBJ2-1; D possibly corresponds to TRBD1 (5 bases). This clonotype was sampled from a male donor with ankylosing spondylitis or in good health (not recorded which). Sequences were obtained from blood, either unsorted or a sorted T cell fraction (not recorded which). CDR3 protein: CASSLDPGSGNEQFF. The CDR3 region has the DNA TGTGCCAGCAGCTTAGACCCAGGGTCTGGCAATGAGCAGTTCTTC. The full variable domain, rest sourced from reference TRBV7-3 and TRBJ2-1, is GAGVSQTPSNKVTEKGKYVELRCDPISGHTALYWYRQSLGQGPEFLIYFQGTGAADDSGLPNDRFFAVRPEGSVSTLKIQRTERGDSAVYLCASSLDPGSGNEQFFGPGTRLTVL.